This T cell receptor (beta chain) was recorded in a study of T cell clonotyping in hematopoietic cell transplantation. Time point reported: recipient sample about 28 days before transplant, after cytoreduction. Samples: about 28 days before transplant, then days 30, 100 and 180 after. Data came from immunoSEQ multiplex PCR; TCRdb stores just in-frame clones and leaves some out. The sample has about 45,000 clones; approximately 78% are singletons. Overall study findings and caveats: After transplant, recipient diversity fell while pathologically expanded clonotypes grew through day 180. Graft donor and pretransplant recipient Inverse Simpson Index values predicted broader posttransplant TCR diversity. Without cell sorting, CD4 versus CD8 contributions remain unresolved.

CDR3 size: 15 residues. V was shortened by 7 bases and J by 1 base, with 16 bases between the two germline ends. Germline V gene sequence: CDR1 SNHLY, CDR2 FYNNEI. In the case of this clone: Its antigen is unknown.

The input for sequencing was peripheral blood mononuclear cells, taken before stem cell transplant. This chain joins TRBV2 and TRBJ1-1; D not certain. The TCR sequence derives from a man between 60 and 70 years old with myelodysplastic syndrome. Some clones in this sample may be carry-over from other donors' samples. Here the CDR3 DNA reads TGTGCCAGCATAATCCCTCGCATCCAGAACACTGAAGCTTTCTTT. Protein: CASIIPRIQNTEAFF. Drawing the rest from reference TRBV2 and TRBJ1-1, the complete variable domain is EPEVTQTPSHQVTQMGQEVILRCVPISNHLYFYWYRQILGQKVEFLVSFYNNEISEKSEIFDDQFSVERPDGSNFTLKIRSTKLEDSAMYFCASIIPRIQNTEAFFGQGTRLTVV.